These 14 T cell receptor beta chains share one sample of origin, sequenced in a study of blood T cell repertoires in COVID-19. Profiling relied on immunoSEQ multiplex PCR, and the TCRdb table lists in-frame clones only, not all of them. The sample includes about 150,000 clones, 60% to 85% of them seen just once. Sequencing was carried out using peripheral blood. Receptors were obtained from a man in his fifties with acute or convalescent COVID-19.

J is TRBJ1-1 and V is TRBV11-2, with D possibly TRBD1 on 5 matching bases. V was pared by 1 base and J by 3 bases, with 9 bases between. The V gene's germline CDR1 is SGHAT and CDR2 FQNNGV. The CDR3 extends over 14 amino acids. DNA for the CDR3: TGTGCCAGCAGCTTAGTCCAGGGCGACACTGAAGCTTTCTTT. Amino acid sequence: CASSLVQGDTEAFF.

V gene TRBV5-1 combines with J gene TRBJ2-3; no reliable D call. Between the trimmed V and J ends, which lost 2 bases and 2 bases, there was a span of 9 bases. The CDR3 runs 14 residues. The germline V gene encodes CDR1 SGHRS and CDR2 YFSETQ. The CDR3 sequence: CASSFRQYTDTQYF. CDR3 coding DNA: TGCGCCAGCAGCTTCCGCCAGTACACAGATACGCAGTATTTT.

The chain combines TRBV6-1 with TRBJ2-1; tentatively, D is TRBD1 (7 bases). V lost 1 base to trimming and J lost 13 bases, with 17 bases between them. CDR1 is MNHNS, CDR2 SASEGT, per germline. The CDR3 has 14 amino acids. The CDR3 nucleotides read TGTGCCAGCAGTGAAGTCCGACAGGGCGGGAAACAGTTCTTC. Protein product: CASSEVRQGGKQFF.

CDR3 protein: CASRSWRAEQYV. In nucleotides, the CDR3 is TGTGCCAGCAGATCGTGGAGGGCCGAGCAGTACGTC. This chain connects TRBV28 to TRBJ2-7; D perhaps matches TRBD2 (6 bases). Germline V gene sequence: CDR1 MDHEN, CDR2 SYDVKM. V lost 6 bases to trimming and J lost 6 bases, with 12 bases between them. This CDR3 contains 12 residues.

The rearrangement joins TRBV2 to TRBJ1-1; TRBD1 might be the D (6 bases). The CDR3 is 14 amino acids. V shed 5 bases and J shed 4 bases, with 14 bases lying between them. CDR1 SNHLY and CDR2 FYNNEI come from the germline V gene. Here the CDR3 reads CASSLQGRGTEAFF. CDR3 nucleotide sequence: TGTGCCAGCAGTCTACAGGGCCGAGGCACTGAAGCTTTCTTT.

V and J are TRBV7-9 and TRBJ2-3, with 11 bases identical to TRBD2. CDR3 length: 15 residues. CDR1 and CDR2 (germline): SEHNR, FQNEAQ (reference sequence). V shed 5 bases, J shed 5 bases, and the junction held 6 bases outside the gene matches. CDR3 DNA: TGTGCCAGCAGCAGTAGCGGGGGGGCCGAAGATACGCAGTATTTT. It translates to CASSSSGGAEDTQYF.

The J gene is TRBJ2-3, the V gene TRBV3-1 (or the pseudogene TRBV3-2); unclear D gene. The ends were cut back, 4 bases at V and 3 bases at J, with 5 bases in the middle. The CDR3 runs to 12 residues. CDR1 and CDR2 from the germline V gene are LGHDT and YNNKEL (reference sequence). The CDR3 sequence: CASSRGTDTQYF. The CDR3 nucleotides read TGTGCCAGCAGCCGAGGTACAGATACGCAGTATTTT.

The rearrangement links TRBV2 to TRBJ2-3, with TRBD2 as a possible D gene (6 bases). Per the germline V gene, CDR1 is SNHLY and CDR2 is FYNNEI. The CDR3 sequence is 14 residues long. V was cut by 6 bases and J by 1 base, with 11 bases left in between. Written as DNA, the CDR3 is TGTGCCAGCAGGGAGGGAGGCGGCACAGATACGCAGTATTTT. Protein sequence: CASREGGGTDTQYF.

This chain joins TRBV5-1 and TRBJ2-5; D perhaps matches TRBD2 (5 bases). This CDR3 has 15 residues. Germline values: CDR1 SGHRS, CDR2 YFSETQ. The V end lost 1 base, the J end lost 4 bases, and 14 bases lay between the germline ends. CDR3 nucleotide sequence: TGCGCCAGCAGCTTGAGTAATAGCGAGGGAGAGACCCAGTACTTC. Protein product: CASSLSNSEGETQYF.

The table lists this clone with a few counts. The V and J genes are TRBV19 and TRBJ2-2; 7 bases map to TRBD1. This CDR3 is built from 17 residues. V trimming: 5 bases; J trimming: 6 bases; junction bases outside the gene matches: 15. The germline gives CDR1 LNHDA, CDR2 SQIVND (reference sequence). DNA for the CDR3: TGTGCCAGTAGTTCGGGTTTAACAGGGGATCGACCCGGGGAGCTGTTTTTT. Amino acids: CASSSGLTGDRPGELFF.

The CDR3 DNA reads TGTGCCAGCAGCTTTATTAACACTCTTAGATCAGGGGAAGCTTTCTTT. This translates into CASSFINTLRSGEAFF. The V gene is TRBV7-2, the J gene TRBJ1-1; perhaps TRBD1 as D (5 bases). CDR1 and CDR2 (germline): SGHTA, FQGNSA. There are 16 residues in the CDR3. V was cut by 3 bases and J by 8 bases, with 22 bases left in between.

This chain uses TRBV7-9 with TRBJ1-1; D might be TRBD1 (5 bases). V was shortened by 2 bases and J by 2 bases, with 9 bases between the two germline ends. Germline V lookup: CDR1 SEHNR, CDR2 FQNEAQ (reference sequence). The length of the CDR3 is 14 residues. The CDR3 protein is CASSLQGINTEAFF. CDR3 coding DNA: TGTGCCAGCAGCTTACAGGGAATTAACACTGAAGCTTTCTTT.

This clone was seen more than once but under ten times. J is TRBJ1-1 and V is TRBV5-8, with a tentative D call TRBD1 (6 bases). Trimming removed 5 bases at V and 3 bases at J, with 17 bases between. There are 15 residues in the CDR3. Per germline, CDR1 SGHTS and CDR2 YDEGEE. CDR3 loop: CASRSTGRGDTEAFF. The DNA for the CDR3 is TGTGCCAGCAGGAGCACAGGGAGAGGGGACACTGAAGCTTTCTTT.

The rearrangement joins TRBV30 to TRBJ2-2; 12 bases are shared with TRBD2. The CDR3 runs to 17 residues. Germline loops: CDR1 GTSNPN, CDR2 SVGIG (reference sequence). V dropped 1 base and J dropped 0; count of bases not matched to a gene: 3. CDR3 sequence reads: CAWSGLAGETNTGELFF. CDR3 in DNA: TGTGCCTGGAGTGGACTAGCGGGGGAAACGAACACCGGGGAGCTGTTTTTT. Full variable domain (outside the CDR3, taken from reference TRBV30 and TRBJ2-2): SQTIHQWPATLVQPVGSPLSLECTVEGTSNPNLYWYRQAAGRGLQLLFYSVGIGQISSEVPQNLSASRPQDRQFILSSKKLLLSDSGFYLCAWSGLAGETNTGELFFGEGSRLTVL.